The source of this TCR beta chain is a study of shared clonotypes between healthy human individuals. The test was conducted at deep level. Replicate PCRs were loaded with roughly 300 ng DNA from unsorted PBMC, some 33,000 T cell genomes. Here immunoSEQ multiplex PCR was the method, and the copy in TCRdb shows in-frame clones only, minus some. The sample lists 450,000 to 650,000 clones; about 80% were seen once. The CDR3 contains 13 residues. Germline lookup yields CDR1 MDHEN and CDR2 SYDVKM. Trimming cost V 6 bases and J 5 bases, with 11 bases left between them. The sequence was obtained from a woman aged 35 to 49 in good health. Some clones in this sample may be carry-over from other donors' samples. Sequences were obtained from PBMCs. The genes are TRBV28 and TRBJ2-1, with D uncertain. The CDR3 protein is CASSLNPHNEQFF. The CDR3 DNA follows: TGTGCCAGCAGCCTTAACCCCCACAATGAGCAGTTCTTC.